These T cell receptor beta chains were read from a single sample in a study of blood T cell repertoires in COVID-19. TCRdb's table, derived via immunoSEQ multiplex PCR, lists solely in-frame clones and lacks some. The table lists roughly 50,000 clones, 80% to 90% of them singletons. Sequencing input: peripheral blood. These receptors came from a human donor in a cohort sampled during active COVID-19. Both conserved end residues are part of each CDR3. The order of the fields is J gene, V gene, CDR3 protein.

>TRBJ1-1|TRBV28
CASSLSYTEAFF
>TRBJ2-1|TRBV7-8
CASSPLGRGGPYEQFF
>TRBJ1-4|TRBV5-1
CASSSGQYNEKLFF
>TRBJ2-5|TRBV27
CASSLRERETQYF
>TRBJ2-3|TRBV27
CASSHGLAGGITDTQYF
>TRBJ1-1|TRBV6-2/TRBV6-3
CASSAGNWGTEAFF
>TRBJ2-7|TRBV7-8
CASSSRTGTGEQYF
>TRBJ2-2|TRBV7-9
CASSPGSLNTGELFF
>TRBJ2-1|TRBV6-4
CASSDRSTSGSENEQFF
>TRBJ1-6|TRBV6-5
CASSSTGSYNSPLHF
>TRBJ1-5|TRBV5-1
CASSLGREDQPQHF
>TRBJ2-7|TRBV3-1/TRBV3-2
CASSQEAGMGYEQYF
>TRBJ1-4|TRBV5-1
CASSLRGGTNEKLFF
>TRBJ2-7|TRBV27
CASRPAQGLFDEQYF
>TRBJ2-3|TRBV5-1
CASSSSGSTDTQYF
>TRBJ2-1|TRBV9
CASSVGPGTSGGDEQFF